This T cell receptor (beta chain) was documented in a study of CD8+ T cells in alopecia areata. Study outcomes and limitations: Clonality in lesional scalp, especially alopecia totalis/universalis, exceeded that of normal scalp.

Sequencing templates came from extracted RNA that was reverse transcribed into cDNA. Sequencing used immunoSEQ multiplex PCR; TCRdb keeps in-frame clones, though not all of them. Of more than 200,000 clones in the sample, roughly 69% are singletons; the top ten hold under 1.5%. Trimming removed 4 bases from V and 5 bases from J; junction bases left unmatched: 11. The CDR3 totals 15 residues. Germline lookup yields CDR1 SQVTM and CDR2 ANQGSEA. As to this clone: What it binds is not known.

The material sequenced was CD4+ T cells sorted from blood, taken at week 0. The sequence was collected from a human donor with alopecia areata. The chain is built from TRBV29-1 and TRBJ2-1; 7 bases are shared with TRBD1. This chain's CDR3 is CSVAGQGVPNNEQFF. In DNA form, the CDR3 reads TGCAGCGTTGCAGGGCAGGGGGTTCCCAACAATGAGCAGTTCTTC.